A single sample is the source of the 15 T cell receptor beta chains below, sequenced in a study of early T cells in non-severe SARS-CoV-2 infection. TCRdb redid the calling of the 5' RACE reads with MiXCR, one entry per CDR3 protein. The table lists some 76,000 distinct CDR3 sequences, roughly 13% of them singletons. Sequencing was carried out using whole blood. The receptors come from an adult who was a healthcare worker with PCR-confirmed SARS-CoV-2 infection or an uninfected control (not recorded which).

CDR3 amino acids: CASSQITTGTEAFF. CDR3 nucleotides: TGTGCCAGCAGCCAGATCACCACGGGGACTGAAGCTTTCTTT. The chain employs TRBV28 and TRBJ1-1; D is uncertain. Germline CDR1 is MDHEN and CDR2 is SYDVKM. This CDR3 region has 14 residues. V lost 6 bases to trimming and J lost 5 bases, with 16 bases between them.

This clonotype was seen a few times. The V call is TRBV5-4, the J call TRBJ2-5, with no clear D. The CDR3 runs 13 residues. Germline assignment: CDR1 SGHNT and CDR2 YYREEE (reference sequence). V shed 1 base and J shed 2 bases, with 6 bases lying between them. For the CDR3, the DNA is TGTGCCAGCAGCTTGCCAGAACAAGAGACCCAGTACTTC. Translated, it gives CASSLPEQETQYF.

This clonotype appeared a few times. The chain joins TRBV29-1 to TRBJ2-5; no clear D. This CDR3 spans 12 amino acids. Per the germline V gene, CDR1 is SQVTM and CDR2 is ANQGSEA. Trimming left V 4 bases short and J 10 bases short, with 16 bases between. CDR3 loop: CSVGGQNLDQYF. CDR3 coding DNA: TGCAGCGTTGGGGGTCAGAACCTAGACCAGTACTTC.

The chain uses TRBV7-9 and TRBJ1-2; D may be TRBD1 (6 bases). Trimming removed 4 bases at V and 4 bases at J, with 13 bases between. This CDR3 is built from 14 residues. The germline V gene encodes CDR1 SEHNR and CDR2 FQNEAQ (reference sequence). CDR3 in amino acids: CASSSLTGSYGYTF. CDR3 nucleotide sequence: TGTGCCAGCAGCTCCCTGACAGGAAGCTATGGCTACACCTTC.

In its sample, this clonotype was seen a few times. This chain links TRBV5-1 with TRBJ1-6; 9 nucleotides line up with TRBD1. There are 15 residues in the CDR3. The germline gives CDR1 SGHRS, CDR2 YFSETQ. V shed 3 bases and J 6 bases; nucleotides not matched to a gene: 4. The CDR3 DNA sequence: TGCGCCAGCAGCTCGGCGACAGGGGGTAATTCACCCCTCCACTTT. Translating it yields CASSSATGGNSPLHF.

This clonotype has a count of ten or more. V is TRBV7-2 and J is TRBJ2-1; 10 bases map to TRBD2. The trim removed 1 base at V and 6 bases at J, leaving 6 bases unmatched. In germline, CDR1 is SGHTA, CDR2 FQGNSA. The CDR3 totals 16 residues. CDR3 DNA: TGTGCCAGCAGCTTAGTCGCACTAGCGGGGTCCAATGAGCAGTTCTTC. It translates to CASSLVALAGSNEQFF.

Ten or more counts support this clonotype. The chain combines TRBV28 with TRBJ1-1; tentative D call: TRBD1 (5 bases). The CDR3 has 16 amino acids. Looked up from germline, CDR1 is MDHEN and CDR2 is SYDVKM. V was trimmed by 7 bases and J by 1 base, leaving 19 bases between them. The CDR3 DNA follows: TGTGCCAGCATCACCGTGTGGGGGAATTCGAACACTGAAGCTTTCTTT. It is translated as CASITVWGNSNTEAFF.

CDR3 coding DNA: TGTGCCAGCAGCCATCCCCTGAGTAACACCGGGGAGCTGTTTTTT. It yields the protein CASSHPLSNTGELFF. V is TRBV7-8 and J is TRBJ2-2; D ambiguous. Trimming shortened V by 5 bases and J by 2 bases, and 12 bases separated the two germline ends. The CDR3 runs 15 residues. CDR1 SGHVS and CDR2 FQNEAQ come from the germline V gene.

J is TRBJ2-1 and V is TRBV5-1; D possibly uses TRBD1 or TRBD2 (5 bases each). The germline V gene encodes CDR1 SGHRS and CDR2 YFSETQ. Trimming left V 5 bases short and J 5 bases short, with 14 bases between. This CDR3 has 14 residues. The CDR3 DNA sequence: TGCGCCAGCAGTAGAGCAGGGACGGACAATGAGCAGTTCTTC. Translation gives CASSRAGTDNEQFF. The complete variable domain, with remaining parts taken from reference TRBV5-1 and TRBJ2-1, reads KAGVTQTPRYLIKTRGQQVTLSCSPISGHRSVSWYQQTPGQGLQFLFEYFSETQRNKGNFPGRFSGRQFSNSRSEMNVSTLELGDSALYLCASSRAGTDNEQFFGPGTRLTVL.

V usage is TRBV10-3 and J usage is TRBJ2-3; no clear D gene. Between the trimmed V and J ends, which lost 4 bases and 12 bases, there was a span of 23 bases. The CDR3 is 15 amino acids. Germline lookup yields CDR1 ENHRY and CDR2 SYGVKD. Written as DNA, the CDR3 is TGTGCCATCAGTGGGGGAATCCTAAGCTCCGTTATACAGTATTTT. Translation gives CAISGGILSSVIQYF.

This clonotype was counted between two and nine times. V and J are TRBV20-1 and TRBJ1-1; D uncertain. Trimming removed 0 bases from V and 6 bases from J, with 17 bases in between. The CDR3 is made up of 15 amino acids. Germline assignment: CDR1 DFQATT and CDR2 SNEGSKA (reference sequence). CDR3 sequence reads: CSARDPRLTVSEAFF. CDR3 in DNA: TGCAGTGCTAGAGACCCCAGACTTACAGTGTCTGAAGCTTTCTTT.

This clonotype has a count of ten or more. The genes are TRBV20-1 and TRBJ1-1; D uncertain. Trimming pared 6 bases from V and 3 bases from J, leaving 5 bases between. In germline, CDR1 is DFQATT, CDR2 SNEGSKA (reference sequence). The CDR3 loop spans 10 amino acids. This chain's CDR3 is CSARDTEAFF. CDR3 DNA: TGCAGTGCGCGAGACACTGAAGCTTTCTTT.

This clonotype was seen many times. This sequence joins TRBV29-1 and TRBJ1-1; possibly TRBD1 for D (6 bases). Per the germline V gene, CDR1 is SQVTM and CDR2 is ANQGSEA. Between the trimmed V and J ends, which lost 5 bases and 4 bases, there was a span of 14 bases. This CDR3 contains 13 residues. The CDR3 sequence is CSVLKGGATEAFF. In DNA, the CDR3 is TGCAGCGTTCTAAAGGGGGGCGCCACTGAAGCTTTCTTT.

The sample holds many counts of this clonotype. CDR3 residues: CASSPDREVNEQFF. Here the CDR3 DNA reads TGTGCCAGCAGCCCTGACAGGGAGGTCAATGAGCAGTTCTTC. The chain combines TRBV7-9 with TRBJ2-1, with a tentative D call TRBD1 (7 bases). Germline lookup yields CDR1 SEHNR and CDR2 FQNEAQ (reference sequence). This CDR3 region has 14 residues. V gave up 5 bases and J gave up 6 bases, with 14 bases separating them.

The V call is TRBV28, the J call TRBJ1-1; D possibly corresponds to TRBD1 (5 bases). Trimming took 7 bases from V and 5 from J, leaving 8 bases between them. CDR1 is MDHEN, CDR2 SYDVKM, per germline. The CDR3 runs to 11 residues. The DNA of the CDR3 is TGTGCCAGCACTGGGGGAACTGAAGCTTTCTTT. As protein: CASTGGTEAFF.